This T cell receptor beta chain was sequenced for a study of blood T cell repertoires in COVID-19. About the research overall: Some COVID-19 samples were acute and others convalescent; all came from the United States, Italy and Spain. Nucleic acid was either cDNA or gDNA, and it came from T cells, B-cell-depleted T cells, or PBMCs.

CDR3 length: 15 amino acids. CDR1 and CDR2 (germline): SGHTA, FQGNSA. V was clipped by 1 base and J by 10 bases, with 14 bases between them. Authors' processing steps: Quantification of nucleated cells was approximated via reference gene primer amplification. Data came from immunoSEQ multiplex PCR; TCRdb stores just in-frame clones and leaves some out. The DNA was the basis for D and trimming; V, J and clone size are from that table. The sample consists of about 180,000 clones, 80% to 90% of them appearing once. The sequencing sample was made of peripheral blood. The receptor was isolated from a man aged 45-65 years with active or convalescent COVID-19. The genes are TRBV7-2 and TRBJ1-6; D possibly corresponds to TRBD1 (5 bases). The CDR3 sequence is CASSLGSQGGSPLHF. As DNA, the CDR3 is TGTGCCAGCAGCTTAGGTTCCCAGGGTGGATCACCCCTCCACTTT. Variable domain in full (rest from reference TRBV7-2 and TRBJ1-6): GAGVSQSPSNKVTEKGKDVELRCDPISGHTALYWYRQSLGQGLEFLIYFQGNSAPDKSGLPSDRFSAERTGGSVSTLTIQRTQQEDSAVYLCASSLGSQGGSPLHFGNGTRLTVT.